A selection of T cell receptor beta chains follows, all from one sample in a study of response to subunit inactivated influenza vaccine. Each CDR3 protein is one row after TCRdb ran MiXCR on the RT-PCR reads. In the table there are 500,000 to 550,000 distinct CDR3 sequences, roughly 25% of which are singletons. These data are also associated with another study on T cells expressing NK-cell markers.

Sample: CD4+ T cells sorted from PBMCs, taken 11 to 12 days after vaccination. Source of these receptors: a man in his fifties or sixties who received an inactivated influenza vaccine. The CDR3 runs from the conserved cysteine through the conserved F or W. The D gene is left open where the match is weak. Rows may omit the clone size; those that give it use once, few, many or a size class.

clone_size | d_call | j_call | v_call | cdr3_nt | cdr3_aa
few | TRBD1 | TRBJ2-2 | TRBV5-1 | TGCGCCAGCAGCAATCAGGGGGCTGGCGGGGAGCTGTTTTTT | CASSNQGAGGELFF
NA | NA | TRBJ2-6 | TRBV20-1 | TGCAGTGCGATTTATGCTGGGGCCAACGTCCTGACTTTC | CSAIYAGANVLTF
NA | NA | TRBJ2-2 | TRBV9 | TGTGCCAGCAGCGTAGAGGGGTCCACCGGGGAGCTGTTTTTT | CASSVEGSTGELFF
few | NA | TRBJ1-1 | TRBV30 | TGTGCCTGGAAACAGACGAACACTGAAGCTTTCTTT | CAWKQTNTEAFF
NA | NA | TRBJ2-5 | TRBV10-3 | TGTGCCACGACGGCGCGCAAACAAGAGACCCAGTACTTC | CATTARKQETQYF
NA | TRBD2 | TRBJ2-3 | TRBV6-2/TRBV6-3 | TGTGCCAGCAGTTACTTGGCGGGAGGGGGCACAGATACGCAGTATTTT | CASSYLAGGGTDTQYF
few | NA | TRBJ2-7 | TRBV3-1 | TGTGCCAGCAGCCAAGGGGCGCGCGAGCAGTACTTC | CASSQGAREQYF
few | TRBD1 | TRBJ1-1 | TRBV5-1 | TGCGCCAGCAGCTTGGCACAGGGGGTTAACACTGAAGCTTTCTTT | CASSLAQGVNTEAFF
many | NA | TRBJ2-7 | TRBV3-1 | TGTGCCAGCAGCCAAGCCCTGGCCTACGAGCAGTACTTC | CASSQALAYEQYF
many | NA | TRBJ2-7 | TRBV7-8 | TGTGCCAGCAGCCAAGGTGTAGCTCAGGGAAATACCTACGAGCAGTACTTC | CASSQGVAQGNTYEQYF
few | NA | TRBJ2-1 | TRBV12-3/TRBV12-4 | TGTGCCAGCAGTTTAGGGCCACACAAGCAGTTCTTC | CASSLGPHKQFF
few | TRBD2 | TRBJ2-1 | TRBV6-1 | TGTGCCAGCAGCCGACCAGCAGCGGGGACCTACAATGAGCAGTTCTTC | CASSRPAAGTYNEQFF
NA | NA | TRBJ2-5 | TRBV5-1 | TGCGCCAGCAGCTTGTGGTCTAGCGAGCAGGAGACCCAGTACTTC | CASSLWSSEQETQYF
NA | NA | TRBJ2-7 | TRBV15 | TGTGCCACCAGCAGACGACTAGGCCTGGGCTCCTACGAGCAGTACTTC | CATSRRLGLGSYEQYF
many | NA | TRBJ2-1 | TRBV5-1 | TGCGCCAGCAGCTTGTTGGATGAGCAGTTCTTC | CASSLLDEQFF
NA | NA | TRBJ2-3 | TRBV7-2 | TGTGCCAGCAGCTCGTACGGTAATACGCAGTATTTT | CASSSYGNTQYF
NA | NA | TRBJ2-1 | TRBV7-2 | TGTGCCAGCAGCTTAGTAAGCAGCGGGCCATACAATGAGCAGTTCTTC | CASSLVSSGPYNEQFF
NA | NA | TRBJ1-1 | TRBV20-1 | TGCAGTGCCCACCTCGGGGGGCGAGGGACTGAAGCTTTCTTT | CSAHLGGRGTEAFF
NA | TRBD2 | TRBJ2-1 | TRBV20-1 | TGCAGTGCTAGATCGGGCGCTAGCGGGTATTACAATGAGCAGTTCTTC | CSARSGASGYYNEQFF
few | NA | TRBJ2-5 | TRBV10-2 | TGCGCCAGCAGGAAGGAGGCAGGTCAAGAGACCCAGTACTTC | CASRKEAGQETQYF